The entry below describes one T cell receptor beta chain. Its specificity is unknown. This sample is part of a study of T-cell memory formation after mild COVID-19. Study results and caveats: Some clones that responded were present in memory (sampled pre-infection), which suggests cross-reactive memory joined. Shrinking CD4+ clones were chiefly CM and EM; CD8+ ones were chiefly EMRA. CD4/CD8 balance characterized clones contracting day 15 to 85, and CD4+ skew characterized later expanders.

cDNA libraries for TCR alpha and TCR beta, carrying sample barcodes and UMIs, came from 5'RACE with constant-segment primers. TCRdb re-called the 5' RACE reads with MiXCR, one entry per CDR3 protein. The table lists approximately 300,000 distinct CDR3 sequences, 15% to 20% of them singletons. V dropped 8 bases and J dropped 3 bases, with 18 bases sitting between them. CDR3 size: 15 residues. The sequence came from a man aged 18 to 30 who had mild COVID-19 (a few samples of this study predate the infection). Cell type and time point are not known. The J gene is TRBJ2-3, the V gene TRBV12-3 or TRBV12-4; D perhaps matches TRBD2 (7 bases). The specimen sequenced was PBMCs or a T cell subset sorted from them (not recorded which). CDR3: CASLRGRGPTDTQYF. The CDR3 nucleotides are TGTGCCAGCCTTCGGGGGCGGGGGCCAACAGATACGCAGTATTTT.